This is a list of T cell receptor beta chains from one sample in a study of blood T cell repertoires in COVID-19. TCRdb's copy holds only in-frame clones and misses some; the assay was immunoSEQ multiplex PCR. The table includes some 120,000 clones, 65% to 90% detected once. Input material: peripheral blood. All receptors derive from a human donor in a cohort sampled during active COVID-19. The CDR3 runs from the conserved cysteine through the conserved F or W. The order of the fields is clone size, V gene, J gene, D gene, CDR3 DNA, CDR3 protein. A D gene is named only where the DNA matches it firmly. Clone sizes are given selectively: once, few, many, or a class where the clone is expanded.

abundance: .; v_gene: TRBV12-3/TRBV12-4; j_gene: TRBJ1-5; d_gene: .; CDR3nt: TGTGCCAGCAGCCTGACACCCGCGACCCAGCATTTT; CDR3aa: CASSLTPATQHF
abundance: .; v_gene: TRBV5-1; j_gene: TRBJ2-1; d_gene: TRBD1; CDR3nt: TGCGCCAGCAGCTTGTCAGACAGGGTGGTTTATGAGCAGTTCTTC; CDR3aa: CASSLSDRVVYEQFF
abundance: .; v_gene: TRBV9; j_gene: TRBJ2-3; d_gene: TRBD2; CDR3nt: TGTGCCAGCAGCACCGGGACTAGAGGTACGCAGTATTTT; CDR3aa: CASSTGTRGTQYF
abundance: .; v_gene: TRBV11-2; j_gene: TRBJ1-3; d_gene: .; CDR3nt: TGTGCCAGCAGCTCGGGACTGGCCAACACCATATATTTT; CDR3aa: CASSSGLANTIYF
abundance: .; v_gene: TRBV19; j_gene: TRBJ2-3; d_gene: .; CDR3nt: TGTGCCAGTAGCAGCACAGGGGACTGGCAGTATTTT; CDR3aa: CASSSTGDWQYF
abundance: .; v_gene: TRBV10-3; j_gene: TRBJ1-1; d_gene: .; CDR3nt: TGTGCCATCGCTGGAGGGCAAGGGAGGAACACTGAAGCTTTCTTT; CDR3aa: CAIAGGQGRNTEAFF
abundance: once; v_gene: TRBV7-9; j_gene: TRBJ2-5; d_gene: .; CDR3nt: TGTGCCAGCAGTTCAGGGTGGGTTGAGACCCAGTACTTC; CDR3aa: CASSSGWVETQYF
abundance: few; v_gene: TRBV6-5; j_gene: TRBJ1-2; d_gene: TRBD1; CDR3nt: TGTGCCAGCAGCGGGCAGGGGGTTTACCGACATGGCTACACCTTC; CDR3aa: CASSGQGVYRHGYTF
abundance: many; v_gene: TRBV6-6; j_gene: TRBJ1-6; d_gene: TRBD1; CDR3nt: TGTGCCAGCAGTTCGCCGGGACAGTACAATTCACCCCTCCACTTT; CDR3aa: CASSSPGQYNSPLHF
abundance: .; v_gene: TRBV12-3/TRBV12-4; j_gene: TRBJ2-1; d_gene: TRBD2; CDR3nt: TGTGCCAGCAGAGGAGCGGGGGAGAATGAGCAGTTCTTC; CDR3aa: CASRGAGENEQFF
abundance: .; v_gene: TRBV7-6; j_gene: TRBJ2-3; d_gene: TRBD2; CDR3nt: TGTGCCAGCAGCCCACTAGCGCTGGATACGCAGTATTTT; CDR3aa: CASSPLALDTQYF
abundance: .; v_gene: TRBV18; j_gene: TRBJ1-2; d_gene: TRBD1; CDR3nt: TGTACCAGCTCACCGACACAGGGGTCTATCTATGGCTACACCTTC; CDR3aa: CTSSPTQGSIYGYTF
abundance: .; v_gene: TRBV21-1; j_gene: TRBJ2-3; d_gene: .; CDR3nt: TGTGCCAGCAGCAAACCCCACACAGATACGCAGTATTTT; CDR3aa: CASSKPHTDTQYF
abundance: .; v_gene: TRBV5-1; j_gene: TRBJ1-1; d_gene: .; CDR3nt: TGCGCCAGCAGCTTGGACGGTTTGAACACTGAAGCTTTCTTT; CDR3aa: CASSLDGLNTEAFF
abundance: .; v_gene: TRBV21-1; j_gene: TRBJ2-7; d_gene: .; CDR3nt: TGTGCCAGCAGCAGTCGACAGGGGTGCCACGAGCAGTACTTC; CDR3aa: CASSSRQGCHEQYF
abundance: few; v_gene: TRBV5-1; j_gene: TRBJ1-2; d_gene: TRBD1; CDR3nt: TGCGCCAGCAGCTCTACAGGGGGCCTTCCTTATGGCTACACCTTC; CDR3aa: CASSSTGGLPYGYTF
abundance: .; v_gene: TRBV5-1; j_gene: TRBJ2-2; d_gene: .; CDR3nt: TGCGCCAGCAGCCTGAACACCGGGGAGCTGTTTTTT; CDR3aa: CASSLNTGELFF
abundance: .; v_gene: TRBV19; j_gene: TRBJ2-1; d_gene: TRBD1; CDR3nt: TGTGCCAGTAGTAGATGGGACAGTGCGGTGGACAATGAGCAGTTCTTC; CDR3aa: CASSRWDSAVDNEQFF
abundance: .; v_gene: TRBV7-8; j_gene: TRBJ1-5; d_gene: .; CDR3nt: TGTGCCAGCAGCTCTAAGGCCACCCCGACACTTAATCAGCCCCAGCATTTT; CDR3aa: CASSSKATPTLNQPQHF
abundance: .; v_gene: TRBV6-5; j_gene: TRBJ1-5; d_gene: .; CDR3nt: TGTGCCAGCAGTTTTCGCGACAATCAGCCCCAGCATTTT; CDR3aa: CASSFRDNQPQHF
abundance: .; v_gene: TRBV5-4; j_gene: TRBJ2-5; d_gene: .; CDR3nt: TGTGCCAGCAGCTTGTTGGGGGCCGGGGAAGAGACCCAGTACTTC; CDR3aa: CASSLLGAGEETQYF
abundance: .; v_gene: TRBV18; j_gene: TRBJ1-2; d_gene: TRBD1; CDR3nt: TGTGCCAGCTCACCCTACGACAGGGGAGGTGGCTACACCTTC; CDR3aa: CASSPYDRGGGYTF
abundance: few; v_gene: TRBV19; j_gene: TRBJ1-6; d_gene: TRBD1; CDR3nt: TGTGCCAGTAGTATAAGGACAGGAGATTCACCCCTCCACTTT; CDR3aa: CASSIRTGDSPLHF
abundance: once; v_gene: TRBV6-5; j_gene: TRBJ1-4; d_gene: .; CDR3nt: TGTGCCAGCAGCCGCGCGGCAGCAACTAATGAAAAACTGTTTTTT; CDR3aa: CASSRAAATNEKLFF
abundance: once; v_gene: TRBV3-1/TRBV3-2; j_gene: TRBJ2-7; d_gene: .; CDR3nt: TGTGCCAGCAGCCGGCGGCCCCACGAGCAGTACTTC; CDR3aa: CASSRRPHEQYF
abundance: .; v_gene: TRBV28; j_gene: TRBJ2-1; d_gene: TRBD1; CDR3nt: TGTGCCAGCAGTTTACGGGACAGTACGGATGAGCAGTTCTTC; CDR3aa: CASSLRDSTDEQFF
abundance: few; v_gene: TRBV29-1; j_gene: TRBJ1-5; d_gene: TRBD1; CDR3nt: TGCAGCGTTGCTCAGGGGGCTAACGGCAATCAGCCCCAGCATTTT; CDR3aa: CSVAQGANGNQPQHF
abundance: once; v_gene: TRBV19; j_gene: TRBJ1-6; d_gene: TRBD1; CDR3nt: TGTGCCAGCGATGACAGGGGAATTAATTCACCCCTCCACTTT; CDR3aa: CASDDRGINSPLHF
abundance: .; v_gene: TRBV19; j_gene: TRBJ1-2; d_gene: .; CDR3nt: TGTGCCAGTACCAACCCCGCGGGGGGCGCCGGATATGGCTACACCTTC; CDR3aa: CASTNPAGGAGYGYTF
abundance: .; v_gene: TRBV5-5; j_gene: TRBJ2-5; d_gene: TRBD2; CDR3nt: TGTGCCAGCAGCTTCCTAGCGGGGGGGCAAGAGACCCAGTACTTC; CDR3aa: CASSFLAGGQETQYF
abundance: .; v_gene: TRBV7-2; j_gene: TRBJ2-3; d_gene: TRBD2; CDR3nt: TGTGCCAGCAGCTCTCTAGCGGGCACTAGCACAGATACGCAGTATTTT; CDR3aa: CASSSLAGTSTDTQYF
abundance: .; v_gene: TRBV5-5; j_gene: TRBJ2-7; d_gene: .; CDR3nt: TGTGCCAGCAGCGGTATCGGGGGGCACGAGCAGTACTTC; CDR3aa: CASSGIGGHEQYF
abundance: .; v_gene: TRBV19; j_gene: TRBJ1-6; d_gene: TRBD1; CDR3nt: TGTGCCAGTAGTGTCACAGGGGACAATTCACCCCTCCACTTT; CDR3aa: CASSVTGDNSPLHF
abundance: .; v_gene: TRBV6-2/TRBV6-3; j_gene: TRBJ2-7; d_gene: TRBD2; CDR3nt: TGCGCCAGCAGTTACAAACGGGGGGCCTACGAGCAGTACTTC; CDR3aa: CASSYKRGAYEQYF
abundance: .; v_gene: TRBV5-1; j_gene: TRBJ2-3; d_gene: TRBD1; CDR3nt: TGCGCCAGTAGCAGGGCAGGGGGTAGCACAGATACGCAGTATTTT; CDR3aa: CASSRAGGSTDTQYF
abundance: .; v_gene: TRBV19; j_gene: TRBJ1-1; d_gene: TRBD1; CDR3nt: TGTGCCAGTACCATCGGGACAGGGAGGTTGGGCACTGAAGCTTTCTTT; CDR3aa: CASTIGTGRLGTEAFF
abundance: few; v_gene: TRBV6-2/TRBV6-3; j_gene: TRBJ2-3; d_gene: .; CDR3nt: TGTGCCAGCAGTTGGGACTCCCACACAGATACGCAGTATTTT; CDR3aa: CASSWDSHTDTQYF
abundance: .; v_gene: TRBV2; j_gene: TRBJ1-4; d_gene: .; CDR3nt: TGTGCCCCCAAGGTCAGGGCAACTAATGAAAAACTGTTTTTT; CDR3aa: CAPKVRATNEKLFF
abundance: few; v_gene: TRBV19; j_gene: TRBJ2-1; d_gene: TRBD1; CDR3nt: TGTGCCAGTAGTATAGAGGGACAGGGCTCCTACAATGAGCAGTTCTTC; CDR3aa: CASSIEGQGSYNEQFF
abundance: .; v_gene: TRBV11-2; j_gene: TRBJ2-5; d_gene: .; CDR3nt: TGTGCCAGCAGCTTAGACAGGGGTTCGGAGACCCAGTACTTC; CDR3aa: CASSLDRGSETQYF
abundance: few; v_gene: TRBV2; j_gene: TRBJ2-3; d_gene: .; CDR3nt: TGTGCCAGCAGTGAGGAGAATACGCAGTATTTT; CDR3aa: CASSEENTQYF
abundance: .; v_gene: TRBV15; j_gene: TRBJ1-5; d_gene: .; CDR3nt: TGTGCCACCAGCAACATTCATCGTAGCAATCAGCCCCAGCATTTT; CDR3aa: CATSNIHRSNQPQHF